Below, 26 T cell receptor beta chains from the same sample are listed, as sequenced in a study of cytomegalovirus exposure and HLA in healthy donors. 13 Jbeta primers and 60 Vbeta primers were used for the PCR. Here immunoSEQ multiplex PCR was the method, and the copy in TCRdb shows in-frame clones only, minus some. This table holds about 91,000 clones. The sample was PBMCs. The receptors were sampled from a woman in her thirties in good health and CMV-seronegative.

V gene TRBV5-1 combines with J gene TRBJ1-1; 8 bases are a match to TRBD1. The junction had 10 bases not matched to a gene; V was cut back by 2 bases and J by 1 base. The CDR3 is made up of 17 amino acids. Germline-derived CDR1 and CDR2 are SGHRS and YFSETQ. The CDR3 is CASSLQTGAIRNTEAFF. The DNA of the CDR3 is TGCGCCAGCAGCTTACAGACAGGGGCAATCCGGAACACTGAAGCTTTCTTT.

V is TRBV27 and J is TRBJ2-3; 8 bases map to TRBD2. V lost 6 bases to trimming and J lost 0 bases; unmatched junction nucleotides: 8. CDR1 and CDR2 (germline): MNHEY, SMNVEV (reference sequence). CDR3 size: 16 residues. CDR3 residues: CASSTRTSSSTDTQYF. The CDR3 nucleotides are TGTGCCAGCAGCACCCGGACTAGCAGTAGCACAGATACGCAGTATTTT.

J is TRBJ2-1 and V is TRBV7-8, with D unclear. CDR3 length: 13 amino acids. Germline CDR1 is SGHVS and CDR2 is FQNEAQ. V lost 7 bases, J lost 7 bases, and 14 bases lay in between. The CDR3 DNA sequence: TGTGCCAGCACTCCTTGGTTAGAAAATGAGCAGTTCTTC. The encoded protein is CASTPWLENEQFF.

This rearrangement joins TRBV19 to TRBJ1-1, with D perhaps TRBD1 (5 bases). Trimming cost V 5 bases and J 0 bases, with 16 bases left between them. The CDR3 covers 16 residues. Germline CDR1 reads LNHDA; CDR2 reads SQIVND (reference sequence). CDR3 nucleotides: TGTGCCAGTAGTGCCCTTACGGGGGGAATGAACACTGAAGCTTTCTTT. Translated: CASSALTGGMNTEAFF.

J is TRBJ2-7 and V is TRBV28; a possible D gene is TRBD1 (5 bases). V gave up 6 bases and J gave up 3 bases, with 12 bases separating them. The germline gives CDR1 MDHEN, CDR2 SYDVKM. CDR3 length: 13 residues. CDR3 residues: CASRSTGYYEQYF. The CDR3 bases are TGTGCCAGCAGAAGCACAGGTTACTACGAGCAGTACTTC.

J is TRBJ1-2 and V is TRBV28; TRBD1 agrees at 9 bases. Germline CDR1 MDHEN, CDR2 SYDVKM. The CDR3 consists of 16 residues. V dropped 1 base and J dropped 4; count of bases not matched to a gene: 7. CDR3 amino acids: CASSLSDRGMGYGYTF. The CDR3 DNA sequence: TGTGCCAGCAGTTTATCGGACAGGGGTATGGGCTATGGCTACACCTTC.

This rearrangement joins TRBV18 to TRBJ1-2, with a tentative D call TRBD1 (6 bases). The CDR3 contains 14 residues. V was trimmed by 2 bases and J by 2 bases, leaving 9 bases between them. The germline CDR1 and CDR2 sequences are KGHSH and LQKENI. CDR3 region: CASSPGQPNYGYTF. DNA for the CDR3: TGTGCCAGCTCACCAGGACAGCCCAACTATGGCTACACCTTC. The variable domain in full, completed from reference TRBV18 and TRBJ1-2, reads NAGVMQNPRHLVRRRGQEARLRCSPMKGHSHVYWYRQLPEEGLKFMVYLQKENIIDESGMPKERFSAEFPKEGPSILRIQQVVRGDSAAYFCASSPGQPNYGYTFGSGTRLTVV.

This chain links TRBV30 with TRBJ2-4, with D tentatively TRBD2 (7 bases). This CDR3 is 13 amino acids long. V was shortened by 0 bases and J by 15 bases, with 18 bases between the two germline ends. CDR1 and CDR2 (germline): GTSNPN, SVGIG (reference sequence). Written as DNA, the CDR3 is TGTGCCTGGAGTGTACAGCGGGACAACCCCAGGTACTTC. Amino acid sequence: CAWSVQRDNPRYF.

The chain recombines TRBV5-1 with TRBJ2-7; D is unclear. The V and J ends lost 2 bases and 3 bases respectively, with 9 bases between them. The CDR3 length is 13 residues. Germline V gives CDR1 SGHRS, CDR2 YFSETQ. Here the CDR3 reads CASSFELGYEQYF. CDR3 DNA sequence: TGCGCCAGCAGCTTCGAACTCGGCTACGAGCAGTACTTC. Drawing the rest from reference TRBV5-1 and TRBJ2-7, the complete variable domain is KAGVTQTPRYLIKTRGQQVTLSCSPISGHRSVSWYQQTPGQGLQFLFEYFSETQRNKGNFPGRFSGRQFSNSRSEMNVSTLELGDSALYLCASSFELGYEQYFGPGTRLTVT.

V and J are TRBV7-2 and TRBJ2-1; the match to TRBD2 covers 9 bases. The CDR3 spans 16 residues. V lost 1 base, J lost 2 bases, and 3 bases stayed unmatched. Looked up from germline, CDR1 is SGHTA and CDR2 is FQGNSA. The CDR3 coding sequence is TGTGCCAGCAGCTTAGGGCTAGCGGGGCCCTACAATGAGCAGTTCTTC. It yields the protein CASSLGLAGPYNEQFF. The entire variable domain, with the rest obtained from reference TRBV7-2 and TRBJ2-1, is as follows: GAGVSQSPSNKVTEKGKDVELRCDPISGHTALYWYRQSLGQGLEFLIYFQGNSAPDKSGLPSDRFSAERTGGSVSTLTIQRTQQEDSAVYLCASSLGLAGPYNEQFFGPGTRLTVL.

This chain connects TRBV18 to TRBJ1-1, with 9 bases identical to TRBD1. CDR1 and CDR2 from the germline V gene are KGHSH and LQKENI. J was trimmed by 6 bases and V by 3 bases; bases with no gene match: 5. The CDR3 consists of 14 residues. DNA for the CDR3: TGTGCCAGCTCACCTCTACAGGGGGCCCCTGAAGCTTTCTTT. Encoded protein: CASSPLQGAPEAFF.

V and J are TRBV19 and TRBJ1-5; no definite D call. Germline-derived CDR1 and CDR2 are LNHDA and SQIVND (reference sequence). This CDR3 has 14 residues. The V and J ends lost 8 bases and 5 bases respectively, with 16 bases between them. CDR3 nucleotide sequence: TGTGCCAGTCGCGGGCCGGGTTTCGATCAGCCCCAGCATTTT. Protein sequence: CASRGPGFDQPQHF. Based on the CDR3 plus reference TRBV19 and TRBJ1-5, the full variable domain is DGGITQSPKYLFRKEGQNVTLSCEQNLNHDAMYWYRQDPGQGLRLIYYSQIVNDFQKGDIAEGYSVSREKKESFPLTVTSAQKNPTAFYLCASRGPGFDQPQHFGDGTRLSIL.

The chain links TRBV7-3 to TRBJ2-3; 7 nucleotides line up with TRBD2. V was clipped by 4 bases and J by 3 bases; unmatched bases: 22. Germline CDR1 is SGHTA and CDR2 is FQGTGA. CDR3 length: 20 amino acids. The CDR3 DNA follows: TGTGCCAGCAGCTCCCCCCGATGGGGGGGGAGAGGGAGTGGGACAGATACGCAGTATTTT. Protein sequence: CASSSPRWGGRGSGTDTQYF.

The chain couples TRBV6-1 to TRBJ1-5; 8 bases line up with TRBD1. Germline V gene lookup returns CDR1 MNHNS and CDR2 SASEGT. This CDR3 comprises 15 residues. V shed 1 base and J 6 bases; nucleotides not matched to a gene: 5. CDR3 nucleotide sequence: TGTGCCAGCAGTGAAGGCAGGGGGCTGGGTCAGCCCCAGCATTTT. Protein: CASSEGRGLGQPQHF.

CDR3 in DNA: TGTGCCAGCGGGGCGGGGCGGTCCTACGAGCAGTACTTC. It specifies CASGAGRSYEQYF. The chain has TRBV14 and TRBJ2-7, with D perhaps TRBD2 (6 bases). V lost 8 bases and J 1 base, leaving 12 bases between the germline ends. The CDR3 loop spans 13 amino acids. The germline V gene has CDR1 SGHDN and CDR2 FVKESK.

The chain has TRBV6-6 and TRBJ2-7; tentative D call: TRBD1 (5 bases). This CDR3 has 12 amino acids. The germline CDR1 and CDR2 sequences are MNHNY and SVGAGI (reference sequence). V was cut by 5 bases and J by 5 bases, with 10 bases left in between. CDR3 nucleotide sequence: TGTGCCAGCAGTAAGCAGGGTGACGAGCAGTACTTC. Translating gives CASSKQGDEQYF.

V gene TRBV11-2 combines with J gene TRBJ1-4; TRBD1 agrees at 7 bases. The CDR3 loop spans 19 amino acids. The germline CDR1 and CDR2 sequences are SGHAT and FQNNGV. V shed 5 bases, J shed 2 bases, and the junction held 17 bases outside the gene matches. CDR3 residues: CASSRGGGGSKGTNEKLFF. For the CDR3, the DNA is TGTGCCAGCAGCCGAGGGGGCGGCGGATCTAAGGGCACTAATGAAAAACTGTTTTTT.

The gene calls are TRBV18 and TRBJ1-2; D may be TRBD1 (6 bases). The CDR3 has 16 residues. Germline V gene sequence: CDR1 KGHSH, CDR2 LQKENI. Trimming removed 3 bases at V and 2 bases at J, with 16 bases between. The CDR3 here is CASSPRPRGQNYGYTF. The DNA of the CDR3 is TGTGCCAGCTCACCGCGACCTAGAGGACAGAACTATGGCTACACCTTC. The full variable domain, in which reference TRBV18 and TRBJ1-2 provide the parts outside the CDR3, is NAGVMQNPRHLVRRRGQEARLRCSPMKGHSHVYWYRQLPEEGLKFMVYLQKENIIDESGMPKERFSAEFPKEGPSILRIQQVVRGDSAAYFCASSPRPRGQNYGYTFGSGTRLTVV.

The chain uses TRBV5-1 and TRBJ1-1; 10 bases match TRBD1. The V gene end was trimmed by 5 bases and the J gene end by 5 bases; junction bases not matched to a gene: 9. Looked up from germline, CDR1 is SGHRS and CDR2 is YFSETQ. The CDR3 extends over 15 amino acids. The CDR3 loop reads CASSSGTGDMTEAFF. In DNA form, the CDR3 reads TGCGCCAGCAGTTCCGGGACAGGGGATATGACTGAAGCTTTCTTT.

The chain recombines TRBV9 with TRBJ1-2; 8 bases are a match to TRBD1. V trimming: 3 bases; J trimming: 4 bases; junction bases outside the gene matches: 5. This CDR3 region has 14 residues. Germline V gene sequence: CDR1 SGDLS, CDR2 YYNGEE. CDR3: CASSAGTGGYGYTF. In nucleotides, the CDR3 is TGTGCCAGCAGCGCCGGGACAGGTGGCTATGGCTACACCTTC.

The V call is TRBV27, the J call TRBJ2-2, with D perhaps matching TRBD1 (6 bases). V was shortened by 6 bases and J by 5 bases, with 22 bases between the two germline ends. CDR1 and CDR2 from the germline V gene are MNHEY and SMNVEV (reference sequence). The CDR3 has 17 amino acids. CDR3 sequence: CASSSTGIEWRTGELFF. In DNA, the CDR3 is TGTGCCAGCAGCAGTACAGGGATAGAGTGGAGGACCGGGGAGCTGTTTTTT.

The DNA for the CDR3 is TGTGCCAGCAGTTTGTGGGATGGGGCGAATGAAGCTTTCTTT. It translates to CASSLWDGANEAFF. The genes are TRBV27 and TRBJ1-1, with D tentatively TRBD1 (5 bases). Per the germline V gene, CDR1 is MNHEY and CDR2 is SMNVEV (reference sequence). CDR3 size: 14 residues. The ends were cut back, 3 bases at V and 7 bases at J, with 15 bases in the middle.

V gene TRBV28 combines with J gene TRBJ1-1, with D unresolved. This CDR3 is built from 16 residues. The germline V gene has CDR1 MDHEN and CDR2 SYDVKM. V lost 5 bases to trimming and J lost 0 bases, with 16 bases between them. The CDR3 nucleotides are TGTGCCAGCAGTCCCGGTAATGACGGGATGAACACTGAAGCTTTCTTT. This gives the protein CASSPGNDGMNTEAFF.

This chain uses TRBV27 with TRBJ2-7; 9 bases are a match to TRBD1. J gave up 4 bases and V 5 bases, and 9 bases lay outside the gene matches. The CDR3 has 15 residues. Germline-derived CDR1 and CDR2 are MNHEY and SMNVEV (reference sequence). The CDR3 here is CASSPGGTGFYEQYF. CDR3 nucleotide sequence: TGTGCCAGCAGTCCCGGCGGGACAGGGTTTTACGAGCAGTACTTC.

The gene calls are TRBV28 and TRBJ1-5; D remains unclear. This CDR3 comprises 15 residues. CDR1 is MDHEN, CDR2 SYDVKM, per germline. The CDR3 is CATNRLGDSNQPQHF. The DNA for the CDR3 is TGTGCTACAAACCGCCTCGGGGATAGCAATCAGCCCCAGCATTTT.

The rearrangement links TRBV13 to TRBJ2-5; 7 nucleotides line up with TRBD2. The J segment lost 2 bases and the V segment lost 5 bases, leaving 5 bases of the junction unmatched. The CDR3 length is 14 residues. Looked up from germline, CDR1 is PRHDT and CDR2 is FYEKMQ (reference sequence). The chain's CDR3 is CASSPEGLQETQYF. The CDR3 nucleotides read TGTGCCAGCAGCCCCGAGGGACTACAAGAGACCCAGTACTTC.